A single sample is the source of the 32 T cell receptor beta chains below, sequenced in a study of control samples from healthy donors and cancer patients. Assay: immunoSEQ multiplex PCR; the TCRdb copy retains only in-frame clones and omits some. The table lists 95,000 to 150,000 clones, about 90% of them singletons. Sequencing was carried out using blood. The receptors were gathered from a man in his 60s in good health.

The rearrangement uses TRBV3-1 (or the pseudogene TRBV3-2) and TRBJ1-3; 7 nucleotides align to TRBD1. CDR1 and CDR2 (germline): LGHDT, YNNKEL (reference sequence). CDR3 length equals 16 residues. Unmatched junction bases numbered 7, after V lost 4 bases and J lost 1 base. CDR3 residues: CASSPTGASSGNTIYF. In DNA form, the CDR3 reads TGTGCCAGCAGCCCAACAGGGGCCTCTTCTGGAAACACCATATATTTT.

This chain links TRBV6-2 or TRBV6-3 with TRBJ1-1; perhaps TRBD1 as D (5 bases). Trimming left V 4 bases short and J 2 bases short, with 11 bases between. The CDR3 loop spans 14 amino acids. Germline V CDR1 and CDR2: MNHEY, SVGEGT. The DNA of the CDR3 is TGTGCCAGCAGTTTCGGGGGAGGAAACACTGAAGCTTTCTTT. This sequence encodes CASSFGGGNTEAFF.

This clone was counted a single time. J is TRBJ1-1 and V is TRBV18; 9 positions agree with TRBD1. V lost 3 bases and J lost 7; bases outside the gene matches: 9. The germline CDR1 and CDR2 sequences are KGHSH and LQKENI. The CDR3 has 15 amino acids. CDR3 nucleotide sequence: TGTGCCAGCTCACCTCCGACAGGGGGTGACAGTGAAGCTTTCTTT. Residues: CASSPPTGGDSEAFF.

V and J are TRBV28 and TRBJ2-2; unclear D gene. The CDR3 length is 13 residues. V was cut by 10 bases and J by 4 bases, with 13 bases left in between. The germline V gene encodes CDR1 MDHEN and CDR2 SYDVKM. Here the CDR3 DNA reads TGTGCCATTGGGCGCGGTGGCACCGGGGAGCTGTTTTTT. Translating gives CAIGRGGTGELFF. The full variable domain, in which reference TRBV28 and TRBJ2-2 provide the parts outside the CDR3, is DVKVTQSSRYLVKRTGEKVFLECVQDMDHENMFWYRQDPGLGLRLIYFSYDVKMKEKGDIPEGYSVSREKKERFSLILESASTNQTSMYLCAIGRGGTGELFFGEGSRLTVL.

The chain is built from TRBV24-1 and TRBJ1-5, with 7 bases fitting TRBD1. The CDR3 has 16 amino acids. Losses at the gene ends were 1 base for V and 1 base for J; bases not matched to a gene: 3. Per the germline V gene, CDR1 is KGHDR and CDR2 is SFDVKD. The CDR3, as DNA: TGTGCCACCAGTGATTTTCAACAGGGGAGCAATCAGCCCCAGCATTTT. Translated, it gives CATSDFQQGSNQPQHF.

CDR3 coding DNA: TGTGCCAGCAAATTACTTGTCGAGCAGTACTTC. Protein product: CASKLLVEQYF. The chain employs TRBV6-5 and TRBJ2-7; D gene unclear. Looked up from germline, CDR1 is MNHEY and CDR2 is SVGAGI. V was cut by 7 bases and J by 6 bases, with 10 bases left in between. The length of the CDR3 is 11 residues.

The genes are TRBV5-1 and TRBJ2-6, with D perhaps being TRBD1 or TRBD2 (6 bases each). The CDR3 is made up of 15 amino acids. Germline CDR1 SGHRS, CDR2 YFSETQ. V was clipped by 7 bases and J by 3 bases, with 14 bases between them. CDR3 DNA: TGCGCCAGCTACGGAGGGGGACTTGGGGCCAACGTCCTGACTTTC. Translating it yields CASYGGGLGANVLTF.

The chain has TRBV11-2 and TRBJ1-1; D ambiguous. Deletions cut 5 bases from V and 0 bases from J, with 7 bases between. The CDR3 extends over 13 amino acids. Per the germline V gene, CDR1 is SGHAT and CDR2 is FQNNGV. The CDR3 bases are TGTGCCAGCAGCATCACCATGAACACTGAAGCTTTCTTT. As protein: CASSITMNTEAFF.

This chain links TRBV13 with TRBJ1-5, with 10 bases that match TRBD1. CDR3 size: 16 residues. Per germline, CDR1 PRHDT and CDR2 FYEKMQ (reference sequence). Trimming took 5 bases from V and 2 from J; bases not matched to a gene: 6. The CDR3 bases are TGTGCCAGCAGCGTCCGGACAGGGGGTGGCAATCAGCCCCAGCATTTT. Its protein is CASSVRTGGGNQPQHF.

The chain uses TRBV13 and TRBJ2-2; D remains ambiguous. Per germline, CDR1 PRHDT and CDR2 FYEKMQ (reference sequence). Trimming removed 2 bases at V and 6 bases at J, with 7 bases between. The CDR3 has 13 amino acids. In nucleotides, the CDR3 is TGTGCCAGCAGCTTACTTATTCCCGGGGAGCTGTTTTTT. Translated, it gives CASSLLIPGELFF.

With regard to this clone: Other nucleotide sequences from this sample produce the same CDR3. The chain carries TRBV5-1 and TRBJ1-4; D is perhaps TRBD1 (5 bases). Germline V gene data show CDR1 as SGHRS and CDR2 as YFSETQ. The CDR3 loop spans 15 amino acids. Between the trimmed V and J ends, which lost 1 base and 2 bases, there was a span of 9 bases. CDR3 protein: CASSLLSGTNEKLFF. In DNA, the CDR3 is TGCGCCAGCAGCTTGTTATCAGGGACTAATGAAAAACTGTTTTTT.

This clone was detected only once. V is TRBV5-1 and J is TRBJ2-5, with D tentatively TRBD1 (6 bases). Germline V gene data show CDR1 as SGHRS and CDR2 as YFSETQ. V gave up 2 bases and J gave up 4 bases, with 12 bases separating them. The CDR3 covers 14 residues. As DNA, the CDR3 is TGCGCCAGCAGCTTCCTGACAGGAGGAGAGACCCAGTACTTC. It codes for CASSFLTGGETQYF. The variable domain in full, with the rest retrieved from reference TRBV5-1 and TRBJ2-5, is KAGVTQTPRYLIKTRGQQVTLSCSPISGHRSVSWYQQTPGQGLQFLFEYFSETQRNKGNFPGRFSGRQFSNSRSEMNVSTLELGDSALYLCASSFLTGGETQYFGPGTRLLVL.

The rearrangement joins TRBV28 to TRBJ2-4, with D possibly TRBD1 on 5 matching bases. CDR3 length: 10 residues. The germline V gene has CDR1 MDHEN and CDR2 SYDVKM. V lost 10 bases, J lost 15 bases, and 16 bases lay in between. The CDR3 protein is CATGKGRRYF. CDR3 DNA sequence: TGTGCCACCGGAAAGGGGCGGCGGTACTTC.

The V call is TRBV6-4, the J call TRBJ1-6; no reliable D call. The CDR3 loop spans 14 amino acids. In germline, CDR1 is MRHNA, CDR2 SNTAGT. V lost 0 bases, J lost 8 bases, and 8 bases lay in between. This CDR3 is CASSDSSRDSPLHF. In DNA form, the CDR3 reads TGTGCCAGCAGTGACTCGAGTCGGGATTCACCCCTCCACTTT.

This chain joins TRBV11-2 and TRBJ2-7, with D possibly TRBD1 on 5 matching bases. This CDR3 is built from 14 residues. The V and J ends lost 1 base and 0 bases respectively, with 7 bases between them. Germline loops: CDR1 SGHAT, CDR2 FQNNGV. The CDR3 loop reads CASSLVQGSYEQYF. CDR3 coding DNA: TGTGCCAGCAGCTTAGTCCAGGGCTCCTACGAGCAGTACTTC. Supplemented by reference TRBV11-2 and TRBJ2-7, the full variable domain reads EAGVAQSPRYKIIEKRQSVAFWCNPISGHATLYWYQQILGQGPKLLIQFQNNGVVDDSQLPKDRFSAERLKGVDSTLKIQPAKLEDSAVYLCASSLVQGSYEQYFGPGTRLTVT.

This clone has only a few counts. The DNA for the CDR3 is TGTGCCAGCAGTGAAGGGACAGGGTCAGGGGTGAACATTCAGTACTTC. Its protein product is CASSEGTGSGVNIQYF. This chain joins TRBV6-1 and TRBJ2-4; 8 nucleotides match TRBD1. J lost 7 bases, V lost 1 base, and 9 bases had no gene match. The CDR3 length is 16 residues. Per the germline V gene, CDR1 is MNHNS and CDR2 is SASEGT.

This chain connects TRBV9 to TRBJ1-6; 7 bases match TRBD1. Germline assignment: CDR1 SGDLS and CDR2 YYNGEE. The V gene end was trimmed by 4 bases and the J gene end by 7 bases; junction bases not matched to a gene: 5. The CDR3 consists of 14 residues. The CDR3 region has the DNA TGTGCCAGCAGCTACGGGACAGTGAATTCACCCCTCCACTTT. It is translated as CASSYGTVNSPLHF.

This clone was seen more than once but under ten times. This chain connects TRBV30 to TRBJ1-3, with TRBD1 as a possible D gene (6 bases). V was trimmed by 5 bases and J by 2 bases, leaving 16 bases between them. This CDR3 region has 15 residues. Germline V lookup: CDR1 GTSNPN, CDR2 SVGIG (reference sequence). The CDR3 loop reads CAWGGPGIPGNTIYF. The CDR3, as DNA: TGTGCCTGGGGGGGGCCTGGGATCCCTGGAAACACCATATATTTT.

The chain couples TRBV30 to TRBJ1-2; D remains ambiguous. CDR3 length equals 9 residues. The V gene's germline CDR1 is GTSNPN and CDR2 SVGIG (reference sequence). V gave up 7 bases and J gave up 7 bases, with 7 bases separating them. The chain's CDR3 is CALGLGYTF. The CDR3 DNA reads as TGTGCCTTAGGGCTTGGCTACACCTTC.

This chain connects TRBV5-8 to TRBJ1-1, with TRBD1 as a possible D gene (6 bases). The V end lost 9 bases, the J end lost 6 bases, and 18 bases lay between the germline ends. CDR1 SGHTS and CDR2 YDEGEE come from the germline V gene. The CDR3 consists of 13 residues. The CDR3 DNA reads as TGTGCCACCAAGTCGGGGCCAGGGGCTGAAGCTTTCTTT. The encoded protein is CATKSGPGAEAFF.

V and J are TRBV19 and TRBJ1-2; 8 bases fit TRBD1. Trimming cost V 6 bases and J 0 bases; bases outside gene matches: 6. Per germline, CDR1 LNHDA and CDR2 SQIVND (reference sequence). This CDR3 has 15 amino acids. The CDR3 DNA is TGTGCCAGTAGCGGATGGACAGGGACTAACTATGGCTACACCTTC. It specifies CASSGWTGTNYGYTF.

The chain uses TRBV5-6 and TRBJ1-2; D gene ambiguous. This CDR3 has 16 residues. Trimming took off 1 base at V and 0 bases at J, with 13 bases between the two ends. Germline V gene data show CDR1 as SGHDT and CDR2 as YYEEEE. The CDR3, as DNA: TGTGCCAGCAGCTTGCCAGGAATGGTTTCTAACTATGGCTACACCTTC. Its protein product is CASSLPGMVSNYGYTF.

The chain links TRBV4-3 to TRBJ2-3; the match to TRBD2 covers 10 bases. V gave up 1 base and J gave up 6 bases; unmatched junction bases: 10. Germline V CDR1 and CDR2: LGHNA, YSLEER. This CDR3 is 17 amino acids long. Here the CDR3 reads CASSQASAGGPQDTQYF. In DNA, the CDR3 is TGCGCCAGCAGCCAAGCATCAGCGGGGGGGCCGCAGGATACGCAGTATTTT.

The V gene is TRBV10-2, the J gene TRBJ1-1; TRBD1 matches 7 bases. The CDR3 is 13 residues long. Trimming at V came to 8 bases and at J to 3 bases, leaving 6 bases not matched to a gene. Germline V gives CDR1 WSHSY, CDR2 SAAADI. Here the CDR3 reads CASYPGTDTEAFF. In DNA, the CDR3 is TGCGCCAGCTACCCCGGGACAGACACTGAAGCTTTCTTT.

This sequence joins TRBV19 and TRBJ2-2; 7 positions match TRBD2. The CDR3 totals 16 residues. The V and J ends lost 7 bases and 0 bases, in that order; junction bases with no gene match: 8. Germline-derived CDR1 and CDR2 are LNHDA and SQIVND (reference sequence). CDR3: CASTPAGLSNTGELFF. The CDR3 nucleotides read TGTGCCAGTACCCCCGCGGGACTATCGAACACCGGGGAGCTGTTTTTT.

The sample holds one count of this clone. V gene TRBV9 combines with J gene TRBJ2-7; 10 nucleotides align to TRBD2. Germline values: CDR1 SGDLS, CDR2 YYNGEE. J gave up 5 bases and V 4 bases, and 15 bases lay outside the gene matches. This CDR3 contains 17 residues. This chain's CDR3 is CASSTYYGASGGNEQYF. CDR3 coding DNA: TGTGCCAGCAGCACGTACTATGGGGCTAGCGGGGGCAACGAGCAGTACTTC.

V usage is TRBV9 and J usage is TRBJ2-2; weak D call: TRBD2 (7 bases). The length of the CDR3 is 15 residues. Germline V gene data show CDR1 as SGDLS and CDR2 as YYNGEE. Trimming removed 4 bases from V and 6 bases from J, with 16 bases in between. The CDR3 nucleotides are TGTGCCAGCAGCTTAGGGGGGGCGGTCCCCGGGGAGCTGTTTTTT. This encodes CASSLGGAVPGELFF.

The chain recombines TRBV5-4 with TRBJ2-2, with D perhaps matching TRBD1 (5 bases). This CDR3 spans 13 amino acids. V was cut by 0 bases and J by 6 bases, with 6 bases left in between. The germline V gene has CDR1 SGHNT and CDR2 YYREEE (reference sequence). The CDR3 DNA reads TGTGCCAGCAGCTTGGAGGGGCCCGGGGAGCTGTTTTTT. Amino acids: CASSLEGPGELFF.

V is TRBV4-1 and J is TRBJ1-2, with D maybe TRBD1 (5 bases). CDR3 length: 13 amino acids. Germline V gene sequence: CDR1 MGHRA, CDR2 YSYEKL. Trimming took off 3 bases at V and 6 bases at J, with 11 bases between the two ends. CDR3 DNA sequence: TGCGCCAGCAGCCACGGGACTCCGGATGGCTACACCTTC. Translation: CASSHGTPDGYTF.

The rearrangement links TRBV5-1 to TRBJ1-2; no firm D call. Germline lookup yields CDR1 SGHRS and CDR2 YFSETQ. The CDR3 is 12 residues long. Deletions cut 0 bases from V and 4 bases from J, with 4 bases between. The CDR3 reads CASSLDRYGYTF. The CDR3 nucleotides are TGCGCCAGCAGCTTGGATCGCTATGGCTACACCTTC.

The V gene is TRBV7-3, the J gene TRBJ2-2; maybe TRBD2 (6 bases). This CDR3 has 14 residues. Germline loops: CDR1 SGHTA, CDR2 FQGTGA. With 4 bases removed from V and 5 bases from J, the gap between germline ends came to 11 bases. This CDR3 is CASSWRGGTGELFF. The CDR3, as DNA: TGTGCCAGCAGCTGGAGGGGAGGAACCGGGGAGCTGTTTTTT.

The V call is TRBV3-1 (or the pseudogene TRBV3-2), the J call TRBJ2-3; D might be TRBD2 (6 bases). Germline lookup yields CDR1 LGHDT and CDR2 YNNKEL (reference sequence). V lost 1 base, J lost 5 bases, and 16 bases lay in between. The CDR3 spans 16 residues. Here the CDR3 reads CASSQVFLASGDTQYF. DNA for the CDR3: TGTGCCAGCAGCCAAGTCTTTCTAGCGTCGGGAGATACGCAGTATTTT.